These 2 T cell receptor beta chains came from one sample sequenced in a study of human T cells and chemical hapten exposure. Time point in this sample: patch test 1, 2 weeks after DPC sensitization. The treatment denotes: therapeutic diphenylcyclopropenone sensitization with weekly scalp DPC. TCRdb ran MiXCR on the RACE reads and lists one entry per CDR3 protein. The data contain fewer than 150,000 distinct CDR3 sequences, roughly an eighth of them singletons. The source was whole blood, collected in connection with sensitization to the hapten diphenylcyclopropenone (DPC). The source of these receptors is a man between 18 and 29 years old with alopecia areata. Some clones in this sample may be carry-over from other donors' samples.

The chain recombines TRBV11-3 with TRBJ1-1; tentatively, D is TRBD1 (5 bases). Trimming shortened V by 3 bases and J by 0 bases, and 8 bases separated the two germline ends. CDR1 SGHNT and CDR2 YENEEA come from the germline V gene. The CDR3 extends over 14 amino acids. The CDR3 loop reads CASSFGGMNTEAFF. DNA of the CDR3: TGTGCCAGCAGCTTCGGGGGGATGAACACTGAAGCTTTCTTT.

The rearrangement uses TRBV3-1 and TRBJ1-1; 8 bases agree with TRBD1. This CDR3 is 14 amino acids long. Trimming took 3 bases from V and 4 from J; bases not matched to a gene: 4. Germline V CDR1 and CDR2: LGHDT, YNNKEL (reference sequence). The CDR3 nucleotides are TGTGCCAGCAGCCACAGGGGGCTCGGCACTGAAGCTTTCTTT. It yields the protein CASSHRGLGTEAFF.